This entry concerns a single T cell receptor beta chain. What it recognizes is unknown. The germline V and J ends were trimmed by 4 bases and 1 base, with 7 bases remaining between them. The CDR3 is 13 residues long. The germline gives CDR1 MNHEY, CDR2 SVGAGI. TCRdb's copy holds only in-frame clones and misses some; the assay was immunoSEQ multiplex PCR. The repertoire consists of more than 95,000 clones, with approximately 89% occurring once and the leading ten covering roughly a sixth. The data were taken from a study of T cell responses to AZD1222 COVID-19 vaccine. Regarding the study as a whole: The study identified only six AZD1222 recipients as seropositive at baseline. Scientists sampled the repertoires only once the peak T cell response had passed. Clonal diversity may have been underestimated, and the donors were mostly white British, with more females than males.

This chain joins TRBV6-5 and TRBJ1-2; D is uncertain. The receptor was isolated from an adult in good health. The sample in question was peripheral blood, obtained on day 0 of AZD1222 vaccination. CDR3 DNA sequence: TGTGCCAGCAGTTTGACCGATAACTATGGCTACACCTTC. It translates to CASSLTDNYGYTF.